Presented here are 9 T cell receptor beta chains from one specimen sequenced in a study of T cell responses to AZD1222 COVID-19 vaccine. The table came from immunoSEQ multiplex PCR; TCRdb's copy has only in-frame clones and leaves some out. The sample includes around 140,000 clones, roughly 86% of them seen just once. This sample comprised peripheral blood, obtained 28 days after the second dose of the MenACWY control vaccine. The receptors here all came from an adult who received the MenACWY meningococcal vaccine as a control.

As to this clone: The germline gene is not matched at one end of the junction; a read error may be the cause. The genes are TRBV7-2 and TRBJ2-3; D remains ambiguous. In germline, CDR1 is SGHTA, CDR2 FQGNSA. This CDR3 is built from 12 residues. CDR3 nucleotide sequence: TGTGCCAGCAGCTCCTTCACATATACGCAGTATTTT. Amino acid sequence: CASSSFTYTQYF.

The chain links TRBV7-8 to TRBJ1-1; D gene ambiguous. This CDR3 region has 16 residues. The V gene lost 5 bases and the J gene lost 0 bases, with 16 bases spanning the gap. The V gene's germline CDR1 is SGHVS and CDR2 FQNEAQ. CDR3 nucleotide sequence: TGTGCCAGCAGCCCCCGCTCAAGAAACATGAACACTGAAGCTTTCTTT. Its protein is CASSPRSRNMNTEAFF.

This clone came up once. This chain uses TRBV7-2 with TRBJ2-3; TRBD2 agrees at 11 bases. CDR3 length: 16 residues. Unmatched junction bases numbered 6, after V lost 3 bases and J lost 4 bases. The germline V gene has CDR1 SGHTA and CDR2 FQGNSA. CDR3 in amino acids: CASSLAGTSGSDTQYF. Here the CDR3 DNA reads TGTGCCAGCAGCTTGGCCGGGACTAGCGGTTCAGATACGCAGTATTTT. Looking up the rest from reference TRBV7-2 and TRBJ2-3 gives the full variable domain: GAGVSQSPSNKVTEKGKDVELRCDPISGHTALYWYRQSLGQGLEFLIYFQGNSAPDKSGLPSDRFSAERTGGSVSTLTIQRTQQEDSAVYLCASSLAGTSGSDTQYFGPGTRLTVL.

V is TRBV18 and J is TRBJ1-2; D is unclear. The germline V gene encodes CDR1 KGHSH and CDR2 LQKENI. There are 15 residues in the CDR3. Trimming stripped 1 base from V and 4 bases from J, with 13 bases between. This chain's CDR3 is CASSPQGMGSYGYTF. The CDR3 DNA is TGTGCCAGCTCACCACAGGGTATGGGAAGCTATGGCTACACCTTC.

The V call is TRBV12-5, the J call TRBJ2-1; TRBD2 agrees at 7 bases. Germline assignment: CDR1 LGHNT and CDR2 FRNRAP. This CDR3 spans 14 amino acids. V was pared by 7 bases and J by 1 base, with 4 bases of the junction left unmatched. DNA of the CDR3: TGTGCTAGTGCCCGGGACTATTCCTACAATGAGCAGTTCTTC. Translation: CASARDYSYNEQFF.

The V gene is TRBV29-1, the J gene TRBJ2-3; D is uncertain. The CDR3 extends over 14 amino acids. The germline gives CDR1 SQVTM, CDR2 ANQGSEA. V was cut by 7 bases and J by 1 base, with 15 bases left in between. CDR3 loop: CSELPPYGTDTQYF. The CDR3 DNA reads TGCAGCGAATTGCCTCCGTACGGCACAGATACGCAGTATTTT.

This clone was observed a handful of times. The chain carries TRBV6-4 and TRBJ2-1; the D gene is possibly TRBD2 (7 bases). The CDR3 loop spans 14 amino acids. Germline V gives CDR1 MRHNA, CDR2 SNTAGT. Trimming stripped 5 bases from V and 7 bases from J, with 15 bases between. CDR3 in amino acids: CASSPGGALNEQFF. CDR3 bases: TGTGCCAGCAGTCCGGGGGGCGCACTTAATGAGCAGTTCTTC.

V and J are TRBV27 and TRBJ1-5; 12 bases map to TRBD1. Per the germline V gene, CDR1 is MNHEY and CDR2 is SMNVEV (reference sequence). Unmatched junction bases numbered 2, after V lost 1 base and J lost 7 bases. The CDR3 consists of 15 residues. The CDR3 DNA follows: TGTGCCAGCAGTTTATTTGGGACAGGGGGCCAGCCCCAGCATTTT. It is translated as CASSLFGTGGQPQHF.

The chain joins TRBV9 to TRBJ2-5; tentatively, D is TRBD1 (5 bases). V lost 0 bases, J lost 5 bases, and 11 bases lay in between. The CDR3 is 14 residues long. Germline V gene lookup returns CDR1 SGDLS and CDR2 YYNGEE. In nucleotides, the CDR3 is TGTGCCAGCAGCGTAGGGCCCAAGGGGGAGACCCAGTACTTC. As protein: CASSVGPKGETQYF. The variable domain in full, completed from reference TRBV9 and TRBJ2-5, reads DSGVTQTPKHLITATGQRVTLRCSPRSGDLSVYWYQQSLDQGLQFLIQYYNGEERAKGNILERFSAQQFPDLHSELNLSSLELGDSALYFCASSVGPKGETQYFGPGTRLLVL.